One and the same sample provided the 29 T cell receptor beta chains below, sequenced in a study of shared clonotypes between healthy human individuals. Profiled with immunoSEQ multiplex PCR; TCRdb holds only in-frame clones, not every one. The table shows about half a million clones, with 70% to 80% occurring only once. The material sequenced was PBMCs. The receptors here all came from a woman aged 40 to 49 in good health. Some clones in this sample may be carry-over from other donors' samples.

This clone was detected only a few times. The rearrangement links TRBV5-4 to TRBJ2-7; 10 bases match TRBD2. V lost 4 bases, J lost 3 bases, and 19 bases stayed unmatched. The germline gives CDR1 SGHNT, CDR2 YYREEE (reference sequence). The CDR3 sequence is 19 residues long. DNA of the CDR3: TGTGCCAGCAGCGCCCTGCTAGCGGGAGCTTCTATCGGGGGCTACGAGCAGTACTTC. This encodes CASSALLAGASIGGYEQYF.

The gene calls are TRBV10-3 and TRBJ2-1, with 8 bases aligning to TRBD2. CDR1 and CDR2 (germline): ENHRY, SYGVKD. The length of the CDR3 is 18 residues. The V segment lost 0 bases and the J segment 2 bases; nucleotides outside the gene matches: 9. CDR3: CAISESEREPTPYNEQFF. The CDR3 DNA follows: TGTGCCATCAGTGAGTCGGAGCGGGAGCCCACGCCCTACAATGAGCAGTTCTTC.

The chain carries TRBV6-4 and TRBJ2-1; 9 bases fit TRBD2. Germline CDR1 is MRHNA and CDR2 is SNTAGT. The trim removed 0 bases at V and 4 bases at J, leaving 4 bases unmatched. There are 16 residues in the CDR3. The CDR3 bases are TGTGCCAGCAGTGACTCGTCTAGCGGGACTTACAATGAGCAGTTCTTC. Protein product: CASSDSSSGTYNEQFF.

The chain uses TRBV4-1 and TRBJ2-3; 7 nucleotides line up with TRBD1. The CDR3 totals 13 residues. V lost 0 bases and J lost 9; bases outside the gene matches: 3. Germline CDR1 and CDR2: MGHRA and YSYEKL. In DNA form, the CDR3 reads TGCGCCAGCAGCCAAGACAGGGGGACAACGCAGTATTTT. This gives the protein CASSQDRGTTQYF.

The V gene is TRBV7-7, the J gene TRBJ2-6; D is unclear. The CDR3 sequence is 16 residues long. CDR1 is SSHAT, CDR2 FNYEAQ, per germline (reference sequence). The V end lost 5 bases, the J end lost 0 bases, and 11 bases lay between the germline ends. In DNA form, the CDR3 reads TGTGCCAGCAGCCCCGCAGAAAACTCTGGGGCCAACGTCCTGACTTTC. Its protein is CASSPAENSGANVLTF.

Points on this clone: A read error likely explains this, since a far larger clone differs by one base. This specimen includes other DNA sequences encoding the same CDR3. The rearrangement joins TRBV7-3 to TRBJ2-2; the match to TRBD2 covers 7 bases. The CDR3 length is 14 residues. Germline CDR1 is SGHTA and CDR2 is FQGTGA. The CDR3 DNA is TGTGCTAGCAGCTTGGGACTAAACACCGGGGAGCTGTTTTTT. This sequence encodes CASSLGLNTGELFF.

This clone was detected only a few times. The chain employs TRBV5-1 and TRBJ1-6; 7 nucleotides match TRBD1. The CDR3 consists of 15 residues. The V segment lost 4 bases and the J segment 8 bases; nucleotides outside the gene matches: 9. Germline CDR1 SGHRS, CDR2 YFSETQ. CDR3 loop: CASSTKQGSYSPLHF. CDR3 DNA sequence: TGCGCCAGCAGCACGAAACAGGGGTCGTATTCACCCCTCCACTTT.

The V and J genes are TRBV30 and TRBJ2-7, with TRBD1 identical over 9 bases. Looked up from germline, CDR1 is GTSNPN and CDR2 is SVGIG (reference sequence). The ends lost 1 base at V and 4 bases at J; junction bases unmatched: 8. This CDR3 contains 15 residues. This CDR3 is CAWSEKGTGSYEQYF. The CDR3 nucleotides are TGTGCCTGGAGTGAGAAGGGGACAGGGTCTTACGAGCAGTACTTC.

V and J are TRBV5-4 and TRBJ1-2, with 8 bases identical to TRBD1. V trimming: 0 bases; J trimming: 7 bases; junction bases outside the gene matches: 5. This CDR3 has 14 residues. Germline V lookup: CDR1 SGHNT, CDR2 YYREEE (reference sequence). CDR3 sequence: CASSLGQGAGGYTF. CDR3 sequence (DNA): TGTGCCAGCAGCTTGGGTCAGGGGGCTGGTGGCTACACCTTC.

This clone was observed at least ten times. The chain employs TRBV6-1 and TRBJ2-1, with D perhaps matching TRBD1 (6 bases). Germline CDR1 reads MNHNS; CDR2 reads SASEGT. Trimming took 6 bases from V and 1 from J, leaving 13 bases between them. The CDR3 covers 15 residues. CDR3 in amino acids: CASSAGTWSYNEQFF. In DNA, the CDR3 is TGTGCCAGCAGCGCCGGGACATGGTCCTACAATGAGCAGTTCTTC.

Note on this clone: Because the CDR3 is missing its conserved closing phenylalanine or tryptophan, this is likely a read error. J is TRBJ2-4 and V is TRBV7-2, with D perhaps TRBD1 (8 bases). This CDR3 has 14 residues. Germline V lookup: CDR1 SGHTA, CDR2 FQGNSA. The V end lost 5 bases, the J end lost 5 bases, and 13 bases lay between the germline ends. The CDR3 sequence is CASSRTGGENIQYL. The CDR3 region has the DNA TGTGCCAGCAGCCGTACAGGGGGGGAAAACATTCAGTACCTC.

This sequence joins TRBV28 and TRBJ1-1, with D unclear. Trimming took 7 bases from V and 3 from J, leaving 12 bases between them. Per the germline V gene, CDR1 is MDHEN and CDR2 is SYDVKM. CDR3 length equals 13 residues. The CDR3 DNA sequence: TGTGCCAGCATTAAACAGCCGTACACTGAAGCTTTCTTT. Residues: CASIKQPYTEAFF.

This sequence joins TRBV7-3 and TRBJ2-7; 11 nucleotides line up with TRBD2. J was trimmed by 3 bases and V by 1 base; bases with no gene match: 2. The CDR3 sequence is 15 residues long. Germline CDR1 is SGHTA and CDR2 is FQGTGA. CDR3 nucleotides: TGTGCCAGCAGCTTAATAGCGGGAGGGGTCTACGAGCAGTACTTC. Translation: CASSLIAGGVYEQYF. Full variable domain (remainder filled in from reference TRBV7-3 and TRBJ2-7): GAGVSQTPSNKVTEKGKYVELRCDPISGHTALYWYRQSLGQGPEFLIYFQGTGAADDSGLPNDRFFAVRPEGSVSTLKIQRTERGDSAVYLCASSLIAGGVYEQYFGPGTRLTVT.

J is TRBJ1-2 and V is TRBV30; D is uncertain. Trimming removed 3 bases at V and 2 bases at J, with 7 bases between. Germline-derived CDR1 and CDR2 are GTSNPN and SVGIG (reference sequence). The CDR3 sequence is 12 residues long. CDR3 sequence reads: CAWSAHNYGYTF. In nucleotides, the CDR3 is TGTGCCTGGAGCGCACACAACTATGGCTACACCTTC.

The V and J genes are TRBV9 and TRBJ2-2; D gene ambiguous. In germline, CDR1 is SGDLS, CDR2 YYNGEE. The germline V and J ends were trimmed by 0 bases and 4 bases, with 7 bases remaining between them. CDR3 length: 14 residues. CDR3 DNA: TGTGCCAGCAGCGTAGTGGGCGCCACCGGGGAGCTGTTTTTT. Translated: CASSVVGATGELFF.

This chain joins TRBV30 and TRBJ1-6; 9 bases map to TRBD1. Per the germline V gene, CDR1 is GTSNPN and CDR2 is SVGIG (reference sequence). The CDR3 is 15 residues long. V dropped 1 base and J dropped 2; count of bases not matched to a gene: 0. The CDR3 coding sequence is TGTGCCTGGAGTGGACAGGGGGCCTATAATTCACCCCTCCACTTT. It yields the protein CAWSGQGAYNSPLHF. Drawing the rest from reference TRBV30 and TRBJ1-6, the complete variable domain is SQTIHQWPATLVQPVGSPLSLECTVEGTSNPNLYWYRQAAGRGLQLLFYSVGIGQISSEVPQNLSASRPQDRQFILSSKKLLLSDSGFYLCAWSGQGAYNSPLHFGNGTRLTVT.

This chain links TRBV19 with TRBJ1-2; the match to TRBD1 covers 8 bases. The J segment lost 6 bases and the V segment lost 4 bases, leaving 4 bases of the junction unmatched. CDR3 size: 13 residues. Germline loops: CDR1 LNHDA, CDR2 SQIVND (reference sequence). The CDR3 sequence: CASSTTGGNGYTF. Here the CDR3 DNA reads TGTGCCAGTAGTACCACAGGGGGGAATGGCTACACCTTC.

This clone showed up just a few times. The identical CDR3 is also encoded by other nucleotide sequences in the sample. The genes are TRBV18 and TRBJ2-1; TRBD1 might be the D (5 bases). The length of the CDR3 is 16 residues. CDR1 is KGHSH, CDR2 LQKENI, per germline. Trimming took 0 bases from V and 4 from J, leaving 13 bases between them. The CDR3 region has the DNA TGTGCCAGCTCACCACCGGAGCCAGGGTGGTACAATGAGCAGTTCTTC. This codes for CASSPPEPGWYNEQFF.

Turning to this clone: Germline and junction disagree at one end, which may indicate a read error. The rearrangement links TRBV25-1 to TRBJ1-5; 10 bases map to TRBD1. This CDR3 is built from 18 residues. Germline V gives CDR1 MGHDK, CDR2 SYGVNS. CDR3 sequence reads: CASSSGTGAAWGNQSQHF. CDR3 nucleotide sequence: TGTGCCAGCAGTTCCGGGACAGGGGCCGCCTGGGGCAATCAGTCCCAGCATTTT.

Only a few counts were recorded for this clone. The chain joins TRBV10-3 to TRBJ2-1; D call uncertain. CDR1 and CDR2 from the germline V gene are ENHRY and SYGVKD. V lost 6 bases and J 6 bases, leaving 9 bases between the germline ends. The CDR3 covers 12 residues. In nucleotides, the CDR3 is TGTGCCATCAGCCAAGTTGTCAATGAGCAGTTCTTC. Its protein product is CAISQVVNEQFF.

The chain joins TRBV27 to TRBJ1-4; 9 nucleotides match TRBD1. The J segment lost 0 bases and the V segment lost 5 bases, leaving 13 bases of the junction unmatched. The CDR3 totals 19 residues. Germline V gene lookup returns CDR1 MNHEY and CDR2 SMNVEV (reference sequence). The CDR3 sequence is CASSLHGQGLAATNEKLFF. The CDR3 region has the DNA TGTGCCAGCAGTCTCCACGGACAGGGGCTGGCTGCAACTAATGAAAAACTGTTTTTT.

Of note for this clone: This may come from a read error, since a much larger clone is one base off. The genes are TRBV7-8 and TRBJ2-7; 9 bases agree with TRBD1. CDR3 length: 15 amino acids. Trimming at V came to 0 bases and at J to 2 bases, leaving 2 bases not matched to a gene. Germline lookup yields CDR1 SGHVS and CDR2 FQNEAQ. CDR3 amino acids: CASSLAGQGTYEQYF. The CDR3 nucleotides are TGTGCCAGCAGCTTAGCCGGACAGGGGACCTACGAGCAGTACTTC.

CDR3 nucleotide sequence: TGCGCCAGCAGCCAAGATCTAGCGGGGGCCTCCTACAATGAGCAGTTCTTC. This codes for CASSQDLAGASYNEQFF. The chain is built from TRBV4-1 and TRBJ2-1, with TRBD2 matching 10 bases. CDR3 length: 17 residues. Germline trimming cut 0 bases from V and 0 bases from J; bases unmatched to any gene: 2. From germline, CDR1 is MGHRA and CDR2 YSYEKL.

This clone was counted between two and nine times. J is TRBJ1-5 and V is TRBV4-2; D unresolved. The CDR3 totals 13 residues. Germline V gene lookup returns CDR1 LGHNA and CDR2 YNFKEQ. Trimming left V 3 bases short and J 5 bases short, with 8 bases between. The CDR3 nucleotides read TGTGCCAGCAGCCAGTCTCTCGATCAGCCCCAGCATTTT. Protein: CASSQSLDQPQHF.

The genes are TRBV4-2 and TRBJ1-2; D uncertain. Germline V CDR1 and CDR2: LGHNA, YNFKEQ. The CDR3 extends over 13 amino acids. The V and J ends lost 1 base and 2 bases respectively, with 5 bases between them. The CDR3 region has the DNA TGTGCCAGCAGCCAAGGTCGGAACTATGGCTACACCTTC. Translated: CASSQGRNYGYTF.

This clone occurred once. The V call is TRBV16, the J call TRBJ1-2; maybe TRBD1 (6 bases). The CDR3 has 13 amino acids. CDR1 is KGHSY and CDR2 is FQNENV in the germline V gene. The V gene lost 1 base and the J gene lost 7 bases, with 10 bases spanning the gap. CDR3: CASSQWGGSGYTF. CDR3 DNA: TGTGCCAGCAGCCAATGGGGGGGCTCTGGCTACACCTTC.

About this clone: With a far larger clone one base away, a read error is the likely cause. The rearrangement uses TRBV30 and TRBJ1-4; the D is unclear. The germline gives CDR1 GTSNPN, CDR2 SVGIG (reference sequence). The CDR3 runs to 13 residues. V lost 5 bases and J 5 bases, leaving 12 bases between the germline ends. DNA of the CDR3: TGTGCCTGGGGTCCCAACGGGAATGAAAAACTGTTTTTT. Translated, it gives CAWGPNGNEKLFF.

V gene TRBV6-6 combines with J gene TRBJ2-1; possible D gene TRBD1, 5 bases. V was clipped by 5 bases and J by 12 bases, with 11 bases between them. The length of the CDR3 is 11 residues. Per germline, CDR1 MNHNY and CDR2 SVGAGI (reference sequence). The CDR3 DNA reads TGTGCCAGCAGTAACAGGAGAGGGCAGTTCTTC. It codes for CASSNRRGQFF.

CDR3 bases: TGTGCCAGCAGTTACTCCAGATCCGTAGGAAACTACGAGCAGTACTTC. Amino acid sequence: CASSYSRSVGNYEQYF. The chain combines TRBV6-5 with TRBJ2-7, with D uncertain. The CDR3 is made up of 16 amino acids. The germline V and J ends were trimmed by 0 bases and 3 bases, with 15 bases remaining between them. Looked up from germline, CDR1 is MNHEY and CDR2 is SVGAGI.